This T cell receptor beta chain was recovered during a study of blood T cell repertoires in COVID-19. Study context: Donors in the United States, Italy and Spain gave samples during acute or convalescent COVID-19. Sources were T cells, B-cell-depleted T cells, or PBMCs; the material itself was cDNA or gDNA.

The CDR3 extends over 14 amino acids. V trimming: 7 bases; J trimming: 7 bases; junction bases outside the gene matches: 10. The V gene's germline CDR1 is LNHDA and CDR2 SQIVND (reference sequence). The authors' processing: It was from reference gene primer amplification that nucleated cell counts were estimated. This table comes from immunoSEQ multiplex PCR, and its TCRdb copy is limited to in-frame clones, with some not included. That table furnishes V, J and clone size, whereas the DNA furnished D and trimming. The repertoire holds 150,000 to 200,000 clones, with over 60% as singletons. Sequencing was performed on peripheral blood. This TCR was sampled from a woman between 65 and 79 years old with acute or convalescent COVID-19. J is TRBJ2-1 and V is TRBV19; TRBD2 matches 7 bases. The CDR3 DNA reads as TGTGCCAGTACCCTGCGGACTAGTGGGAATGAGCAGTTCTTC. Its translation is CASTLRTSGNEQFF.